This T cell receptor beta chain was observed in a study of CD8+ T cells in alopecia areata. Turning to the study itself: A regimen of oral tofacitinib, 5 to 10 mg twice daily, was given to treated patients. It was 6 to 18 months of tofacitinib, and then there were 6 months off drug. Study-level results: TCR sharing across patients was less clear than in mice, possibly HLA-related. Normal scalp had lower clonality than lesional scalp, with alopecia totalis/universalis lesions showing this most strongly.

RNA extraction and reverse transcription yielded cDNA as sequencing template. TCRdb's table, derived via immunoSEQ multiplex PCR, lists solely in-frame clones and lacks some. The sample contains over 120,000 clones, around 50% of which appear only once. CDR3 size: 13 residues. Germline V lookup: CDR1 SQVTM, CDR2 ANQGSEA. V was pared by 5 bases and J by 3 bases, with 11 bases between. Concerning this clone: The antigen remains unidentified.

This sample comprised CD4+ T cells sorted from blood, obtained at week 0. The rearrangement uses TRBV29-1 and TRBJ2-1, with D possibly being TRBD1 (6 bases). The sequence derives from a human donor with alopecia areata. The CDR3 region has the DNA TGCAGCGTTCGGGACACCTACTACAATGAGCAGTTCTTC. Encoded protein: CSVRDTYYNEQFF.